The sequence of this T cell receptor (beta chain) was determined in a study of T and B cells in COVID-19 patients. This clonotype has only a few counts. From blood, roughly 220-550 ng of genomic DNA served as TRB template. The CDR3 is 15 residues long. The germline V gene encodes CDR1 MNHEY and CDR2 SMNVEV (reference sequence). Trimming left V 3 bases short and J 4 bases short, with 13 bases between. Multiplex PCR with BIOMED2 TRB-A/B primer pools amplified TRB rearrangements. TCRdb redid the calling of the multiplex PCR reads with MiXCR, one entry per CDR3 protein. The sample has several thousand distinct CDR3 sequences, about 30% seen once.

The rearrangement uses TRBV27 and TRBJ1-5; D is uncertain. The TCR was taken from a human donor with active COVID-19. Sequencing was performed on blood. The CDR3: CASSFTRQVNQPQHF. In DNA form, the CDR3 reads TGTGCCAGCAGTTTTACGCGGCAGGTGAATCAGCCCCAGCATTTT.